This TCR beta chain is from a study of blood T cell repertoires in COVID-19. Study in general: Acute and convalescent COVID-19 samples came from the United States, Italy and Spain.

Sequencing was performed with immunoSEQ multiplex PCR; in TCRdb, only in-frame clones are kept and a portion is missing. The sample shows around 190,000 clones, about four fifths of them seen only once. The germline CDR1 and CDR2 sequences are MNHNS and SASEGT. The CDR3 is 13 residues long. V lost 2 bases to trimming and J lost 9 bases, with 13 bases between them. This chain joins TRBV6-1 and TRBJ1-1; unclear D gene. The sample taken for sequencing was peripheral blood. The TCR was taken from a man between 60 and 75 years old with acute or convalescent COVID-19. The CDR3 coding sequence is TGTGCCAGCAGTGAAATGAGCTCGGGGAAAGCTTTCTTT. Protein sequence: CASSEMSSGKAFF.